This entry concerns a single TCR beta chain. Its cognate antigen is unknown. This sample stems from a study of cytomegalovirus exposure and HLA in healthy donors. Trimming took 3 bases from V and 2 from J, leaving 14 bases between them. This CDR3 is 16 amino acids long. Looked up from germline, CDR1 is WSHSY and CDR2 is SAAADI. Notes on the study in general: Serostatus for CMV was the only available immune exposure information.

The PCR contained 60 Vbeta and 13 Jbeta primers. Only in-frame clones appear in the TCRdb table, and some are missing; sequencing was by immunoSEQ multiplex PCR. This sample has roughly 110,000 clones, with 71% found just once. The rearrangement joins TRBV10-2 to TRBJ2-1; D is perhaps TRBD2 (5 bases). The sequence was obtained from a female donor in good health and CMV-seronegative. Input material: PBMCs. The CDR3 reads CASSDFLSGPYNEQFF. The CDR3 nucleotides read TGCGCCAGCAGTGACTTCCTCAGCGGTCCCTACAATGAGCAGTTCTTC.